The sample holds one count of the clone carrying this TCR beta chain. Its matching antigen is unknown. This record comes from a study of vaccination effects on CD4 cells after COVID-19. From germline, CDR1 is LGHDT and CDR2 YNNKEL (reference sequence). The CDR3 is made up of 12 amino acids. Between the trimmed V and J ends, which lost 4 bases and 6 bases, there was a span of 7 bases. Here immunoSEQ multiplex PCR was the method, and the copy in TCRdb shows in-frame clones only, minus some. This sample has about 60,000 clones, with roughly 79% found just once. With the ViraFEST assay, the study expanded antigen-specific CD4+ T cells using viral peptide pools, then sequenced them. Researchers isolated CD4+ T cells once 9 to 11 days of culture had elapsed. Recipients of the vaccine had no prior SARS-CoV-2 infection and negative nucleocapsid antibodies.

The gene calls are TRBV3-1 (or the pseudogene TRBV3-2) and TRBJ2-1; D gene ambiguous. This receptor was taken from a human donor who received a COVID-19 vaccine. Material: CD4+ T cells from PBMCs cultured with HCoV-229E spike peptides, obtained before COVID-19 vaccination. The CDR3 is CASSPRINEQFF. The CDR3 DNA sequence: TGTGCCAGCAGCCCGAGAATCAATGAGCAGTTCTTC.